One TCR beta chain is described in this entry. What it binds is not known. Findings and limits, study-wide: Larger-cohort validation covered only one TCR beta V-J rearrangement. The TCR gene usage of tumor memory CD4+ T cells clustered together with blood and lymph node memory CD4+ cells and with lymph node naive CD4+ cells.

Full-length variable regions came from constant-region reverse primers plus semi-nested Nested Universal Primer A PCR. One entry per CDR3 protein results from TCRdb running MiXCR on the 5' RACE reads. The table lists over 45,000 distinct CDR3 sequences, about 28% of them singletons. Treg sorting used a CD4+CD25+CD127-/low gate. The length of the CDR3 is 14 residues. The V gene lost 6 bases and the J gene lost 7 bases, with 16 bases spanning the gap. CDR1 SEHNR and CDR2 FQNEAQ come from the germline V gene (reference sequence). V and J are TRBV7-9 and TRBJ1-5; TRBD1 is a possible D gene (5 bases). The sequence was collected from a female donor with breast cancer. What was sequenced was tumor-infiltrating Tregs sorted from the breast tumor. CDR3 DNA: TGTGCCAGCAGGGGGGAACACAAAGGACAGCCCCAGCATTTT. Its protein product is CASRGEHKGQPQHF.